This section outlines one T cell receptor (beta chain) sequence together with its context. The antigen remains undetermined. The CDR3 is made up of 15 amino acids. Trimming cost V 2 bases and J 4 bases, with 14 bases left between them. CDR1 and CDR2 (germline): LNHDA, SQIVND (reference sequence). These data are taken from a study of T cell responses to AZD1222 COVID-19 vaccine. Study results and limitations: Two doses of AZD1222 preceded a rise in Spike-specific TCR breadth and depth. White British ancestry dominated among donors, who included more females, and clonal diversity was possibly underestimated.

Assay used: immunoSEQ multiplex PCR; TCRdb lists only in-frame clones, some missing. Among around 120,000 clones listed, roughly 87% were seen once. The TCR originated in an adult in good health. Sequencing used peripheral blood, obtained on day 0 of AZD1222 vaccination. J is TRBJ1-1 and V is TRBV19; D possibly corresponds to TRBD1 (5 bases). The CDR3 DNA follows: TGTGCCAGTAGTATATATGGGACGGGTTTCACTGAAGCTTTCTTT. The encoded protein is CASSIYGTGFTEAFF.